This TCR beta chain came from a study of blood T cell repertoires in COVID-19. The overall study: COVID-19 samples collected from the United States, Italy and Spain covered acute and convalescent phases.

This CDR3 comprises 13 residues. Sequencing used immunoSEQ multiplex PCR; TCRdb keeps in-frame clones, though not all of them. Found here are over 200,000 clones, over 70% of them singletons; the top ten hold roughly 8.6%. Material for sequencing was peripheral blood. The chain joins TRBV21-1 to TRBJ1-1. TRBV21-1 has pseudogene status. This clonotype was sampled from a man in his forties with active or convalescent COVID-19. CDR3: CASSKARRGGAFF. CDR3 nucleotide sequence: TGTGCCAGCAGCAAAGCAAGACGGGGGGGAGCTTTCTTT.